These T cell receptor beta chains were read from a single sample in a study of brain T cells in children with intractable seizures. Using immunoSEQ multiplex PCR, the repertoire was profiled, and TCRdb retains in-frame clones only, with some absent. Found here are some 80,000 clones, around 91% of them singletons; the top ten hold 20% to 25%. The sequenced sample was peripheral blood, obtained at surgery. The receptors originated from a girl between 2 and 10 years old with Rasmussen encephalitis and intractable seizures. Both conserved end residues are part of each CDR3. The D gene is left open where the match is weak. Clone size is given for some rows only: seen once, a few or many times, or a class if the clone is expanded.

>TRBJ2-1|.|12|.|TRBV30
CAWTDTYNEQFF
TGTGCCTGGACGGACACCTACAATGAGCAGTTCTTC
>TRBJ2-7|.|15|.|TRBV19
CASSTFGGGPYEQYF
TGTGCCAGTAGTACCTTTGGAGGCGGCCCCTACGAGCAGTACTTC
>TRBJ2-1|TRBD2|16|.|TRBV9
CASSPLAGVPYNEQFF
TGTGCCAGCAGCCCACTAGCGGGAGTTCCCTACAATGAGCAGTTCTTC
>TRBJ2-7|.|15|.|TRBV5-6
CASSLRAGVGSEQYF
TGTGCCAGCAGCTTGAGGGCAGGGGTTGGAAGCGAGCAGTACTTC
>TRBJ1-2|TRBD1|12|.|TRBV7-9
CASSGQDYGYTF
TGTGCCAGCAGCGGACAGGACTATGGCTACACCTTC
>TRBJ1-1|.|16|.|TRBV5-5
CASSLYAAGGGTEAFF
TGTGCCAGCAGCTTGTATGCGGCCGGAGGGGGCACTGAAGCTTTCTTT
>TRBJ2-4|TRBD2|19|.|TRBV30
CAWTPGWREGSLAKNIQYF
TGTGCCTGGACACCTGGATGGCGGGAGGGCTCTCTAGCCAAAAACATTCAGTACTTC
>TRBJ1-1|.|13|.|TRBV4-1
CASSSLRNTEAFF
TGCGCCAGCAGCAGCTTACGGAACACTGAAGCTTTCTTT
>TRBJ1-1|.|14|.|TRBV27
CASRLQGLNTEAFF
TGTGCCAGCAGGCTACAGGGCCTCAACACTGAAGCTTTCTTT
>TRBJ2-3|TRBD2|15|.|TRBV27
CASTRLAGGVDTQYF
TGTGCCAGCACACGACTAGCGGGAGGGGTAGATACGCAGTATTTT
>TRBJ2-1|.|15|.|TRBV11-2
CASSLGGASYNEQFF
TGTGCCAGCAGCTTAGGTGGCGCGTCCTACAATGAGCAGTTCTTC
>TRBJ2-2|.|14|.|TRBV11-3
CASGGGSHTGELFF
TGTGCCAGCGGGGGGGGCTCTCACACCGGGGAGCTGTTTTTT
>TRBJ1-2|.|12|.|TRBV28
CATTDGPYGYTF
TGTGCCACCACGGACGGACCTTATGGCTACACCTTC
>TRBJ2-1|.|13|once|TRBV9
CASSVVGSAEQFF
TGTGCCAGCAGCGTAGTGGGTTCTGCTGAGCAGTTCTTC
>TRBJ1-2|.|14|.|TRBV6-6
CASSNPRQVYGYTF
TGTGCCAGCAGTAACCCGAGACAGGTCTATGGCTACACCTTC
>TRBJ2-7|.|14|once|TRBV5-4
CASSFKKTSYEQYF
TGTGCCAGCAGCTTCAAGAAGACCTCCTACGAGCAGTACTTC
>TRBJ2-3|.|14|.|TRBV5-1
CASSSEFSPDTQYF
TGCGCCAGCAGCTCGGAGTTTTCACCAGATACGCAGTATTTT